The text below deals with one T cell receptor (beta chain). This sample is part of a study of T cells expressing NK-cell markers. Per the germline V gene, CDR1 is MNHNS and CDR2 is SASEGT. The CDR3 runs to 14 residues. TCRdb reprocessed the 5' RACE reads, with one entry per CDR3 protein and no DNA. The table gives roughly 430,000 distinct CDR3 sequences; the top ten clones make up about 7.1% of it. The clonotype comes from a woman aged 18 to 75 in good health. The sequencing input was blood T cells: a sorted CD56 or NKG2C T cell subset, CD4+ or CD8+ T cells, or bulk PBMC T cells (not recorded which). The chain combines TRBV6-1 with TRBJ2-7; TCRdb's assignment of TRBD1 cannot be checked, as there is no DNA. The CDR3 loop is CASTLGLGSYEQYF.